This T cell receptor (beta chain) was captured by sequencing in a study of post-analysis software for immune sequencing data. General study findings and limits: Five TRBV segments were significantly more frequent in patients than in controls. TRBV5-6, TRBV5-1 and TRBV20-1 were among these segments.

The TCR beta cDNA libraries contained unique molecular identifiers. TCRdb re-called the PCR reads through MiXCR, storing one row per CDR3 protein. The sample has over 700,000 distinct CDR3 sequences; 30% are singletons. This clonotype was counted only a few times. Antigen unknown. Germline CDR1 KGHSH, CDR2 LQKENI. Trimming removed 5 bases from V and 2 bases from J, with 9 bases in between. The CDR3 extends over 13 amino acids. This sequence joins TRBV18 and TRBJ2-5, with unresolved D. Material: blood. This receptor was taken from a girl aged 10-17 years with multiple sclerosis. CDR3 nucleotide sequence: TGTGCCAGCTCAACTACCCAGCAAGAGACCCAGTACTTC. Translating gives CASSTTQQETQYF.